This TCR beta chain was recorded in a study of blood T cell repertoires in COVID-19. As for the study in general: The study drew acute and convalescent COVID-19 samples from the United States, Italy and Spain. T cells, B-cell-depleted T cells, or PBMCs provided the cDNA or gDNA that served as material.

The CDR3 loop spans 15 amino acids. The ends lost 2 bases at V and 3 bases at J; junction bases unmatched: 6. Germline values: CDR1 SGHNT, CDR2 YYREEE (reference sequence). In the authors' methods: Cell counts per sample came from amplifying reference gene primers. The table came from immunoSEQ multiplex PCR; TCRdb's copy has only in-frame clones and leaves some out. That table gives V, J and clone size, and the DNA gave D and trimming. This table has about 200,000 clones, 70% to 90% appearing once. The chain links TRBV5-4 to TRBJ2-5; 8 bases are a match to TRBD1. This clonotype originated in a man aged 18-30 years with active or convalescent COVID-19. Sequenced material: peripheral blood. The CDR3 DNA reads TGTGCCAGCAGCTTTGTTCACAGGGGGGAAGAGACCCAGTACTTC. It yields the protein CASSFVHRGEETQYF.